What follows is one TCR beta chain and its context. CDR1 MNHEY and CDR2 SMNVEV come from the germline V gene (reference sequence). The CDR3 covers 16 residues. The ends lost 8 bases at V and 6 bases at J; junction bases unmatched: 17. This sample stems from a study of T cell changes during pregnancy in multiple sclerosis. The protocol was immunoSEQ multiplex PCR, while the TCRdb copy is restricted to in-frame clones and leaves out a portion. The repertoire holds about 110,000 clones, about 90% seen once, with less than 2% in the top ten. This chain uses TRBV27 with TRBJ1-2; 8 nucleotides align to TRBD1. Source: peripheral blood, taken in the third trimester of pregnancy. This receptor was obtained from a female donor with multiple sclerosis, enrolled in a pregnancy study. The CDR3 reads CASGRIRDRHTDGYTF. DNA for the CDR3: TGTGCCAGCGGTCGTATCCGGGACAGGCATACGGATGGCTACACCTTC.